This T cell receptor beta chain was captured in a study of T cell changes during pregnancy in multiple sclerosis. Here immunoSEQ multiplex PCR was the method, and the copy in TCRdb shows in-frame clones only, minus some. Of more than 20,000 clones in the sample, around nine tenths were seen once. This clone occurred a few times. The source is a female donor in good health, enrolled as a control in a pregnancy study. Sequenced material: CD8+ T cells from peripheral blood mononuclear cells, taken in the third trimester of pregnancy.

In nucleotides, the CDR3 is TGTGCCAGCAGTCAGAATCTGTGGACAGGGATGAGGTTAGATGAGCAGTTCTTC. It specifies CASSQNLWTGMRLDEQFF. The chain links TRBV5-8 to TRBJ2-1, with TRBD1 matching over 8 bases. Unmatched junction bases numbered 21, after V lost 5 bases and J lost 8 bases. The CDR3 contains 18 residues. Germline CDR1 is SGHTS and CDR2 is YDEGEE.